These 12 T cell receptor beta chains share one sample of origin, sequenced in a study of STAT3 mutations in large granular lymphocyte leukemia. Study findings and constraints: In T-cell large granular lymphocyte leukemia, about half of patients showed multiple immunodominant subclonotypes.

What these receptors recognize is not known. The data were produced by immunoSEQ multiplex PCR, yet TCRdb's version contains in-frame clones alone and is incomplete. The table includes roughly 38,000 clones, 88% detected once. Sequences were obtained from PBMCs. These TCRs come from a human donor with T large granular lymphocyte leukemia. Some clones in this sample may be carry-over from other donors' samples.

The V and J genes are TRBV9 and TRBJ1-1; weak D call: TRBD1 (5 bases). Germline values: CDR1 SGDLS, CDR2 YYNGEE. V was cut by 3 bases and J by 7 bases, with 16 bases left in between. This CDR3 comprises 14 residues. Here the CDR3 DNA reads TGTGCCAGCAGCGCCTGGGGGAGTTTCGGTGAAGCTTTCTTT. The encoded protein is CASSAWGSFGEAFF.

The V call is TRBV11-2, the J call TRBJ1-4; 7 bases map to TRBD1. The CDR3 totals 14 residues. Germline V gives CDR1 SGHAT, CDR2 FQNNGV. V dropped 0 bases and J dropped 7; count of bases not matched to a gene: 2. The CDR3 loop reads CASSLDRGREKLFF. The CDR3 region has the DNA TGTGCCAGCAGCTTAGATAGGGGGCGTGAAAAACTGTTTTTT.

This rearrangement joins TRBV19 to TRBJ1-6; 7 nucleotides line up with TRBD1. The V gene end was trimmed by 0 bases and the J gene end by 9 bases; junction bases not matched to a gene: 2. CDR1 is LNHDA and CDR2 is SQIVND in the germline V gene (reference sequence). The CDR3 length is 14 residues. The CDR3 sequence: CASSIDRGPSPLHF. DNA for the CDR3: TGTGCCAGTAGTATAGATAGGGGGCCTTCACCCCTCCACTTT.

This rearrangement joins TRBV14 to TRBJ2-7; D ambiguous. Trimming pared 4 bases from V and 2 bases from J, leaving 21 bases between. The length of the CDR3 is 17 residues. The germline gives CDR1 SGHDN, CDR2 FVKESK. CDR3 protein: CASSRAMGCTWTYEQYV. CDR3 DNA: TGTGCCAGCAGCCGAGCTATGGGGTGTACGTGGACCTACGAGCAGTACGTC.

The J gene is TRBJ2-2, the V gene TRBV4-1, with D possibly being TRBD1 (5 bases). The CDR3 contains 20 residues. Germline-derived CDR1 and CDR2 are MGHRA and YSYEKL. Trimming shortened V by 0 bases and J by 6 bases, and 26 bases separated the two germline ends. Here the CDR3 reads CASSQDQGAGHLRSAGELFF. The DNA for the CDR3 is TGCGCCAGCAGCCAAGACCAAGGGGCAGGACACCTCCGGTCGGCCGGGGAGCTGTTTTTT.

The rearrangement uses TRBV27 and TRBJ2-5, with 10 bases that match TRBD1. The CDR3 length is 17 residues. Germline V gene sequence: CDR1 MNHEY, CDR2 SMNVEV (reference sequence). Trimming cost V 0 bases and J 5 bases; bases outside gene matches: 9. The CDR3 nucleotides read TGTGCCAGCAGTTTATCAGGGACAGGGGTTTTTTTTGAGACCCAGTACTTC. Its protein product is CASSLSGTGVFFETQYF.

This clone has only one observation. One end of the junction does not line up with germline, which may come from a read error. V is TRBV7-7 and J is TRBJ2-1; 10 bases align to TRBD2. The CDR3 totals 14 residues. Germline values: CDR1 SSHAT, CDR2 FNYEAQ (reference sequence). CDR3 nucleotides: TGTGCTAGCAGCCTAGCGGGGGCCGGGGATGAGCAGTTCTTC. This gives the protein CASSLAGAGDEQFF.

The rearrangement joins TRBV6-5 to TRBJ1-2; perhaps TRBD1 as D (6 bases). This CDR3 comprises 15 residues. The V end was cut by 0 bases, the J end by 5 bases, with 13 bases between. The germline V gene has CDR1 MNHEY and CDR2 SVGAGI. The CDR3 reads CASSYSGRGGYGYTF. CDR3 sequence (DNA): TGTGCCAGCAGTTACTCCGGCAGGGGAGGGTATGGCTACACCTTC.

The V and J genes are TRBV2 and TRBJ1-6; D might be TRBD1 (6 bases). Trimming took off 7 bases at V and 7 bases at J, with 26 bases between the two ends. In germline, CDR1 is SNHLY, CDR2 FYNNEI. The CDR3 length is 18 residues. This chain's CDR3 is CASTTEKQGRWSNSPLHF. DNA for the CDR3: TGTGCCAGCACCACCGAAAAACAGGGTAGGTGGTCGAATTCACCCCTCCACTTT.

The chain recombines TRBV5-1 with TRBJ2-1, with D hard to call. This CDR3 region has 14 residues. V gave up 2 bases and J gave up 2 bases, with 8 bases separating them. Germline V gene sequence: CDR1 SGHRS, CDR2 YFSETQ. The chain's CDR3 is CASSFQGTYNEQFF. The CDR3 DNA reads TGCGCCAGCAGCTTCCAAGGAACCTACAATGAGCAGTTCTTC.

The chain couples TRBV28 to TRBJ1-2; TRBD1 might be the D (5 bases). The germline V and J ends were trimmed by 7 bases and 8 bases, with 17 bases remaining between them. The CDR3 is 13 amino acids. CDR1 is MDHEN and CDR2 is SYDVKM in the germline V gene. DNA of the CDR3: TGTGCCAGCACCTTTACAGGAGTACTGGGCTACACCTTC. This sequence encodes CASTFTGVLGYTF.

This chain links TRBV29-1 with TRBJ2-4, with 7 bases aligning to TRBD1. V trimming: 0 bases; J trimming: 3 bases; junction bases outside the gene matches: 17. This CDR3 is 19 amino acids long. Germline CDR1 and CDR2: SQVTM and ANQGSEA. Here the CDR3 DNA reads TGCAGCGTTGAAGATCCCGGGACAGTCCCCCCTTTCGGCAAAAACATTCAGTACTTC. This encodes CSVEDPGTVPPFGKNIQYF. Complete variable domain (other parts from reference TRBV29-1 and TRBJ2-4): SAVISQKPSRDICQRGTSLTIQCQVDSQVTMMFWYRQQPGQSLTLIATANQGSEATYESGFVIDKFPISRPNLTFSTLTVSNMSPEDSSIYLCSVEDPGTVPPFGKNIQYFGAGTRLSVL.